These T cell receptor beta chains were read from a single sample in a study of blood T cell repertoires in COVID-19. Clones were read by immunoSEQ multiplex PCR, and TCRdb kept only the in-frame ones, dropping some. The sample records 450,000 to 500,000 clones, 80% to 90% being singletons. The sample taken for sequencing was peripheral blood. Receptors originate from a human donor in a cohort sampled during active COVID-19. Each CDR3 is given with its conserved first and last residue. Each record gives: V gene, J gene, CDR3 protein.

V: TRBV20-1
J: TRBJ1-1
CDR3: CSASGQSRTEAFF

V: TRBV27
J: TRBJ2-6
CDR3: CASLQQRPSGANVLTF

V: TRBV30
J: TRBJ1-2
CDR3: CAWADRVRAGYTF

V: TRBV5-8
J: TRBJ1-5
CDR3: CASSPTSTWGGLNQPQHF

V: TRBV28
J: TRBJ1-1
CDR3: CASSSGHEAFF

V: TRBV7-9
J: TRBJ1-6
CDR3: CASSSLGGSHSPLHF

V: TRBV5-4
J: TRBJ1-6
CDR3: CASSIPGGRNSPLHF

V: TRBV10-1
J: TRBJ2-1
CDR3: CASSEEGGGPNEQFF

V: TRBV3-1/TRBV3-2
J: TRBJ2-6
CDR3: CASSPQPGANVLTF

V: TRBV7-9
J: TRBJ1-2
CDR3: CASSLLESSVGYTF

V: TRBV5-1
J: TRBJ2-3
CDR3: CASSLDYPGRDTQYF

V: TRBV5-1
J: TRBJ2-1
CDR3: CASSPSGRDNEQFF

V: TRBV11-2
J: TRBJ2-7
CDR3: CASSLGQSYEQYF

V: TRBV7-3
J: TRBJ2-3
CDR3: CASSFSLTDTQYF

V: TRBV11-2
J: TRBJ1-1
CDR3: CASSANRDTEAFF

V: TRBV9
J: TRBJ2-1
CDR3: CASGSGTDYNEQFF

V: TRBV2
J: TRBJ2-2
CDR3: CASKPLAVNTGELFF

V: TRBV15
J: TRBJ2-1
CDR3: CATSRDLSGSYNEQFF

V: TRBV20-1
J: TRBJ1-1
CDR3: CSASGAGGWMNTEAFF

V: TRBV3-1/TRBV3-2
J: TRBJ1-1
CDR3: CASSTQGGATEAFF

V: TRBV6-1
J: TRBJ1-1
CDR3: CASREGGGTEAFF

V: TRBV6-2/TRBV6-3
J: TRBJ1-1
CDR3: CASSWTVVYMNTEAFF

V: TRBV9
J: TRBJ2-2
CDR3: CASTLLPGPPTPTGELFF

V: TRBV6-4
J: TRBJ2-2
CDR3: CASRTQVNTGELFF

V: TRBV15
J: TRBJ1-1
CDR3: CATSRVSQGNTEAFF

V: TRBV27
J: TRBJ1-2
CDR3: CASSPRSTGAQGGYTF

V: TRBV7-3
J: TRBJ2-6
CDR3: CASSPKGPAAGANVLTF

V: TRBV3-1/TRBV3-2
J: TRBJ2-4
CDR3: CASSQAPVTSGRYF

V: TRBV29-1
J: TRBJ2-3
CDR3: CSIGQAGDTQYF

V: TRBV28
J: TRBJ2-1
CDR3: CASSTPATRRTCQFF

V: TRBV24-1
J: TRBJ2-3
CDR3: CATSSSGYTQYF

V: TRBV5-5
J: TRBJ2-7
CDR3: CASSSGLAGEWAYEQYF

V: TRBV5-8
J: TRBJ1-4
CDR3: CASSLPGGLFF

V: TRBV27
J: TRBJ2-1
CDR3: CASSPTSGNDNEQFF

V: TRBV7-8
J: TRBJ2-3
CDR3: CASSTGTSGSADTQYF